The next 30 T cell receptor beta chains were all read from a single sample in a study of T-cell reconstitution after alpha-beta-depleted transplantation in children. Unique molecular identifiers were incorporated into the prepared TCRbeta library. TCRdb redid the calling of the PCR reads with MiXCR, one entry per CDR3 protein. The table records 210,000 or so distinct CDR3 sequences, roughly a tenth of them present only once. Sequencing used PBMCs, obtained before TCRalphabeta/CD19-depleted stem cell transplant. These receptors came from a child younger than two with acute myeloid leukemia, due to receive a stem cell transplant.

Many counts were recorded for this clonotype. The genes are TRBV29-1 and TRBJ2-5; the match to TRBD1 covers 12 bases. Trimming removed 4 bases from V and 4 bases from J; junction bases left unmatched: 7. Germline values: CDR1 SQVTM, CDR2 ANQGSEA. The CDR3 extends over 15 amino acids. CDR3 loop: CSVGPGTGGVETQYF. Written as DNA, the CDR3 is TGCAGCGTTGGGCCCGGGACAGGGGGCGTAGAGACCCAGTACTTC.

In this sample, this clonotype turned up many times. This CDR3 reads CASSLRGVGPYNEQFF. The CDR3 nucleotides read TGCGCCAGCAGCTTACGAGGGGTCGGGCCGTACAATGAGCAGTTCTTC. The rearrangement links TRBV5-1 to TRBJ2-1; D tentatively reads TRBD1 or TRBD2 (5 bases each). Trimming removed 2 bases at V and 4 bases at J, with 16 bases between. Per germline, CDR1 SGHRS and CDR2 YFSETQ. The CDR3 is made up of 16 amino acids.

This clonotype has a count of ten or more. The V gene is TRBV2, the J gene TRBJ2-4; possibly TRBD2 for D (5 bases). The V and J ends lost 4 bases and 7 bases respectively, with 11 bases between them. CDR3 length: 13 amino acids. Germline V gene data show CDR1 as SNHLY and CDR2 as FYNNEI. CDR3 coding DNA: TGTGCCAGCAGTGGGGGAGTTTCGAACATTCAGTACTTC. This translates into CASSGGVSNIQYF.

The table lists this clonotype with many counts. The chain carries TRBV5-1 and TRBJ1-3, with a tentative D call TRBD1 (6 bases). CDR1 and CDR2 from the germline V gene are SGHRS and YFSETQ. This CDR3 spans 15 amino acids. V lost 0 bases, J lost 2 bases, and 9 bases lay in between. CDR3 residues: CASSLGRQAGNTIYF. The CDR3 coding sequence is TGCGCCAGCAGCTTGGGGCGACAGGCTGGAAACACCATATATTTT.

This clonotype was found many times. The chain couples TRBV20-1 to TRBJ2-3; weak D call: TRBD2 (6 bases). With 2 bases removed from V and 1 base from J, the gap between germline ends came to 10 bases. Germline CDR1 DFQATT, CDR2 SNEGSKA (reference sequence). CDR3 size: 14 residues. CDR3 bases: TGCAGTGCTAGATTGACGGGGGGCACAGATACGCAGTATTTT. Translating gives CSARLTGGTDTQYF.

The chain employs TRBV23-1 and TRBJ2-1, with D possibly called TRBD1 or TRBD2 (5 bases each). TRBV23-1 carries the ORF label, with uncertain function. This CDR3 is 13 amino acids long. The V and J ends lost 4 bases and 9 bases respectively, with 13 bases between them. The CDR3 is CASSLPGLFEQFF. Written as DNA, the CDR3 is TGCGCCAGCAGTCTCCCGGGGCTTTTTGAGCAGTTCTTC.

This clonotype was recorded a few times. This chain connects TRBV7-3 to TRBJ2-3, with a weak D call TRBD2 (5 bases). The CDR3 contains 15 residues. Trimming took off 2 bases at V and 5 bases at J, with 14 bases between the two ends. Germline CDR1 and CDR2: SGHTA and FQGTGA. The CDR3 reads CASSLGAAGRDTQYF. The CDR3 DNA sequence: TGTGCCAGCAGCTTAGGTGCGGCGGGCAGAGATACGCAGTATTTT.

The J gene is TRBJ2-4, the V gene TRBV28; 8 nucleotides align to TRBD1. The CDR3 totals 15 residues. J lost 2 bases, V lost 4 bases, and 4 bases had no gene match. Germline V gene data show CDR1 as MDHEN and CDR2 as SYDVKM. In DNA form, the CDR3 reads TGTGCCAGCAGTTGGGACAGGCTGACCAAAAACATTCAGTACTTC. It yields the protein CASSWDRLTKNIQYF. The full variable domain, in which reference TRBV28 and TRBJ2-4 provide the parts outside the CDR3, is DVKVTQSSRYLVKRTGEKVFLECVQDMDHENMFWYRQDPGLGLRLIYFSYDVKMKEKGDIPEGYSVSREKKERFSLILESASTNQTSMYLCASSWDRLTKNIQYFGAGTRLSVL.

This clonotype was observed at least ten times. Written as DNA, the CDR3 is TGTGCCAGCAGTTTAGCTCAGGGTTTTAATGAAAAACTGTTTTTT. Protein: CASSLAQGFNEKLFF. V gene TRBV12-3 or TRBV12-4 combines with J gene TRBJ1-4, with a possible D match to TRBD1 (5 bases). Trimming pared 0 bases from V and 4 bases from J, leaving 9 bases between. This CDR3 is 15 amino acids long.

At least ten counts were recorded for this clonotype. This chain connects TRBV20-1 to TRBJ2-3; D ambiguous. The CDR3 sequence is 13 residues long. Germline V gene data show CDR1 as DFQATT and CDR2 as SNEGSKA (reference sequence). The V gene lost 1 base and the J gene lost 3 bases, with 8 bases spanning the gap. The DNA for the CDR3 is TGCAGTGCTAGAGCAGGAACTACAGATACGCAGTATTTT. Protein product: CSARAGTTDTQYF.

This clonotype was picked up many times. The CDR3 protein is CASSPADQYGYTF. The CDR3 DNA reads as TGTGCCAGCAGCCCAGCCGACCAATATGGCTACACCTTC. The J gene is TRBJ1-2, the V gene TRBV12-3 or TRBV12-4, with unresolved D. Trimming pared 6 bases from V and 5 bases from J, leaving 13 bases between. The CDR3 runs to 13 residues.

J is TRBJ2-3 and V is TRBV20-1; TRBD2 might be the D (6 bases). V was cut by 1 base and J by 1 base, with 24 bases left in between. In germline, CDR1 is DFQATT, CDR2 SNEGSKA (reference sequence). This CDR3 contains 19 residues. CDR3 coding DNA: TGCAGTGCTAGAGGAGGGCGGGGCATCCTAGGGTCCCGCACAGATACGCAGTATTTT. Its translation: CSARGGRGILGSRTDTQYF.

This clonotype has ten or more counts. The chain couples TRBV12-3 or TRBV12-4 to TRBJ2-6; 8 bases align to TRBD1. The trim removed 1 base at V and 0 bases at J, leaving 8 bases unmatched. The CDR3 has 19 amino acids. CDR3: CASSLDRDRFISGANVLTF. CDR3 in DNA: TGTGCCAGCAGTTTAGACCGGGACAGGTTCATCTCTGGGGCCAACGTCCTGACTTTC.

The genes are TRBV29-1 and TRBJ2-3; D remains unclear. V lost 5 bases and J 4 bases, leaving 1 base between the germline ends. CDR3 size: 9 residues. Germline CDR1 is SQVTM and CDR2 is ANQGSEA. The CDR3 loop is CSVSDTQYF. The CDR3 nucleotides read TGCAGCGTTTCAGATACGCAGTATTTT.

Comments on this clonotype: Given a much more abundant clone one base away, this may be a read error. As DNA, the CDR3 is TGCAGTGCCGTCCCCACACTGGCAGCCTTTAACACCGGGGAGCTGTTTTTT. Protein sequence: CSAVPTLAAFNTGELFF. V is TRBV20-1 and J is TRBJ2-2; D unclear. CDR3 length equals 17 residues. With 6 bases removed from V and 2 bases from J, the gap between germline ends came to 22 bases. The V gene's germline CDR1 is DFQATT and CDR2 SNEGSKA (reference sequence).

In its sample, this clonotype was seen many times. The chain recombines TRBV7-8 with TRBJ2-7; 7 nucleotides align to TRBD2. The V gene end was trimmed by 1 base and the J gene end by 3 bases; junction bases not matched to a gene: 3. The CDR3 contains 14 residues. The germline gives CDR1 SGHVS, CDR2 FQNEAQ. The CDR3 reads CASSLGASGYEQYF. Written as DNA, the CDR3 is TGTGCCAGCAGCTTAGGGGCTAGCGGCTACGAGCAGTACTTC.

In regard to this clonotype: A single base separates this from a much larger clone, so it may be a read error. The V and J genes are TRBV10-3 and TRBJ2-1, with 14 bases fitting TRBD2. Germline CDR1 reads ENHRY; CDR2 reads SYGVKD. There are 16 residues in the CDR3. Trimming at V came to 4 bases and at J to 8 bases, leaving 7 bases not matched to a gene. The CDR3 nucleotides read TGTGCCATCAGTGTCAGACTAGCGGGAGGGCCCTATGAGCAGTTCTTC. Protein: CAISVRLAGGPYEQFF.

This clonotype was counted at least ten times. The chain recombines TRBV20-1 with TRBJ2-5; D not resolved. Between the trimmed V and J ends, which lost 0 bases and 0 bases, there was a span of 11 bases. The CDR3 length is 15 residues. CDR1 is DFQATT, CDR2 SNEGSKA, per germline (reference sequence). The CDR3 nucleotides read TGCAGTGCTAGAGATAACCGGTGGTACCAAGAGACCCAGTACTTC. Its protein product is CSARDNRWYQETQYF.

This clonotype was recorded at least ten times. The V and J genes are TRBV9 and TRBJ2-7, with 9 bases matching TRBD2. Looked up from germline, CDR1 is SGDLS and CDR2 is YYNGEE. J was trimmed by 7 bases and V by 2 bases; bases with no gene match: 13. The CDR3 has 16 amino acids. The CDR3 reads CASSVDGGRALGEQYF. CDR3 coding DNA: TGTGCCAGCAGCGTTGATGGCGGGAGGGCCCTCGGGGAGCAGTACTTC.

V usage is TRBV6-2 or TRBV6-3 and J usage is TRBJ1-2, with 8 positions matching TRBD1. The CDR3 has 15 residues. Germline CDR1 and CDR2: MNHEY and SVGEGT. Losses at the gene ends were 7 bases for V and 4 bases for J; bases not matched to a gene: 11. CDR3 nucleotide sequence: TGTGCCAGCAAAACCGACCGGGACAGGCCCTATGGCTACACCTTC. Translated: CASKTDRDRPYGYTF.

This clonotype was picked up many times. The chain is built from TRBV28 and TRBJ1-4; D may be TRBD1 (5 bases). The germline gives CDR1 MDHEN, CDR2 SYDVKM. V lost 4 bases and J 5 bases, leaving 14 bases between the germline ends. This CDR3 region has 15 residues. CDR3 region: CASSSRDGPNEKLFF. In DNA form, the CDR3 reads TGTGCCAGCAGTTCTAGGGACGGCCCAAATGAAAAACTGTTTTTT.

This clonotype was recorded many times. The chain uses TRBV7-2 and TRBJ1-1; 10 positions match TRBD1. Per the germline V gene, CDR1 is SGHTA and CDR2 is FQGNSA. This CDR3 contains 13 residues. J lost 11 bases, V lost 5 bases, and 8 bases had no gene match. Written as DNA, the CDR3 is TGTGCCAGCAGCCGGGACAGGGGTGGTGATGCTTTCTTT. Encoded protein: CASSRDRGGDAFF.

This sequence joins TRBV20-1 and TRBJ2-3; D may be TRBD2 (6 bases). The CDR3 runs to 15 residues. Per the germline V gene, CDR1 is DFQATT and CDR2 is SNEGSKA (reference sequence). V lost 3 bases and J 0 bases, leaving 13 bases between the germline ends. The CDR3 protein is CSASGGGDSTDTQYF. CDR3 coding DNA: TGCAGTGCTAGTGGAGGCGGGGATAGCACAGATACGCAGTATTTT.

This clonotype was observed many times. This chain joins TRBV12-3 or TRBV12-4 and TRBJ1-2; 9 bases are a match to TRBD1. The V segment lost 5 bases and the J segment 7 bases; nucleotides outside the gene matches: 5. The CDR3 covers 13 residues. The CDR3 here is CASSPGQGLGYTF. CDR3 nucleotide sequence: TGTGCCAGCAGTCCGGGACAGGGACTTGGCTACACCTTC.

This clonotype was seen repeatedly, ten times or more. The chain is built from TRBV6-1 and TRBJ1-1, with 7 bases lining up with TRBD1. The CDR3 is made up of 14 amino acids. Germline V gene data show CDR1 as MNHNS and CDR2 as SASEGT. V was pared by 4 bases and J by 1 base, with 3 bases of the junction left unmatched. In DNA, the CDR3 is TGTGCCAGCAGTGCCCGGACAGGGAACACTGAAGCTTTCTTT. Its translation: CASSARTGNTEAFF.

This clonotype was detected ten times or more. The chain has TRBV11-2 and TRBJ2-1, with D possibly TRBD2 on 6 matching bases. Germline CDR1 and CDR2: SGHAT and FQNNGV. With 6 bases removed from V and 0 bases from J, the gap between germline ends came to 15 bases. The CDR3 extends over 16 amino acids. CDR3 residues: CASSPTGTYSYNEQFF. The CDR3 DNA is TGTGCCAGCAGTCCCACCGGGACTTACTCCTACAATGAGCAGTTCTTC.

This clonotype was picked up many times. The V call is TRBV10-3, the J call TRBJ2-7, with D unclear. Trimming cost V 2 bases and J 2 bases, with 13 bases left between them. This CDR3 region has 15 residues. Germline V gives CDR1 ENHRY, CDR2 SYGVKD. The CDR3 DNA is TGTGCCATCAGTGAGAACCCTACAGCTACCTACGAGCAGTACTTC. Translating gives CAISENPTATYEQYF.

This clonotype was found many times. This chain links TRBV29-1 with TRBJ2-5; 11 positions agree with TRBD2. This CDR3 has 13 residues. J gave up 5 bases and V 6 bases, and 5 bases lay outside the gene matches. From germline, CDR1 is SQVTM and CDR2 ANQGSEA. This CDR3 reads CSVVSGGGETQYF. DNA of the CDR3: TGCAGCGTCGTTAGCGGGGGGGGTGAGACCCAGTACTTC.

This clonotype was recorded many times. One end of the junction fails to match germline, which may point to a read error. The chain employs TRBV12-3 or TRBV12-4 and TRBJ1-3; 7 nucleotides match TRBD1. The CDR3 is 11 amino acids. The CDR3 reads CASTEEGTVRF. CDR3 sequence (DNA): TGTGCCAGCACCGAAGAGGGGACAGTCCGCTTT.

This clonotype was recorded many times. The V gene is TRBV7-9, the J gene TRBJ2-2; D remains unclear. The germline V gene encodes CDR1 SEHNR and CDR2 FQNEAQ (reference sequence). V lost 2 bases and J 7 bases, leaving 17 bases between the germline ends. The CDR3 is 16 amino acids. The CDR3 reads CASSLNVIGFGGELFF. For the CDR3, the DNA is TGTGCCAGCAGCTTAAACGTCATCGGTTTTGGCGGGGAGCTGTTTTTT.